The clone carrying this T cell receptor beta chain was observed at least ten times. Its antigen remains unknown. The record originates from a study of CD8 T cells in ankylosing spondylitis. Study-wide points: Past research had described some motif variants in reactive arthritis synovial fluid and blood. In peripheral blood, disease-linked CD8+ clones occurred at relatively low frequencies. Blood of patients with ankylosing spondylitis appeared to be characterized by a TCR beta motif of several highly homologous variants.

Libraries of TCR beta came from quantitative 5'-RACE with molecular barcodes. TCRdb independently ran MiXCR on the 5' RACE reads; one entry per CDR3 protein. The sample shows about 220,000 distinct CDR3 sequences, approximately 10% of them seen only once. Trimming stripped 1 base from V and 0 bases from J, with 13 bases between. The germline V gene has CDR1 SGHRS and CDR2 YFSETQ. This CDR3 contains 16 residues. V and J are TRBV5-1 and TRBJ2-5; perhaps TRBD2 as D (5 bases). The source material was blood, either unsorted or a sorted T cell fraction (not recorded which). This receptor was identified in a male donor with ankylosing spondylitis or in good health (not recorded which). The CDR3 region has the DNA TGCGCCAGCAGCTTGAGGGTATCGGGGTACCAAGAGACCCAGTACTTC. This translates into CASSLRVSGYQETQYF.